The 28 T cell receptor beta chains below were found in one sample sequenced in a study of T cells in Graves' hyperthyroidism and ophthalmopathy. RNA transcripts provided the source from which TCR beta CDR3 regions were amplified. HTBI primers were the set used in a first-round RT-PCR of the TCR CDR3. TCRdb analysed the multiplex PCR reads with MiXCR anew, one entry per CDR3 protein. The table lists about 640,000 distinct CDR3 sequences, less than 25% of them singletons. The sequenced sample consisted of blood. Source of these receptors: a man aged 30 to 39 with Graves' ophthalmopathy.

The chain recombines TRBV14 with TRBJ2-3; 9 bases are shared with TRBD2. Germline-derived CDR1 and CDR2 are SGHDN and FVKESK. Trimming removed 5 bases from V and 5 bases from J; junction bases left unmatched: 8. This CDR3 has 15 amino acids. The CDR3 DNA is TGTGCCAGCAGCAGGATAGCGGGAGAAGGAGATACGCAGTATTTT. The encoded protein is CASSRIAGEGDTQYF.

This clonotype was detected many times. This chain links TRBV4-1 with TRBJ1-1; TRBD1 is a possible D gene (5 bases). Per germline, CDR1 MGHRA and CDR2 YSYEKL. Deletions cut 4 bases from V and 0 bases from J, with 18 bases between. The CDR3 totals 17 residues. CDR3 sequence reads: CASSLRTLAIMNTEAFF. The CDR3 DNA sequence: TGCGCCAGCAGCCTACGGACACTGGCGATCATGAACACTGAAGCTTTCTTT.

This clonotype was counted at least ten times. The chain employs TRBV7-3 and TRBJ1-1; D unresolved. CDR3 length: 15 residues. V lost 0 bases to trimming and J lost 3 bases, with 11 bases between them. Germline loops: CDR1 SGHTA, CDR2 FQGTGA. CDR3 nucleotides: TGTGCCAGCAGCTTAACGGGCACCCGGGACACTGAAGCTTTCTTT. Protein sequence: CASSLTGTRDTEAFF.

This clonotype was recorded a few times. The chain joins TRBV12-3 or TRBV12-4 to TRBJ2-7, with TRBD2 matching over 9 bases. The CDR3 has 15 amino acids. Trimming took 1 base from V and 6 from J; bases not matched to a gene: 7. CDR3 region: CASSLVFSGRSEQYF. In DNA, the CDR3 is TGTGCCAGCAGTTTAGTGTTTAGCGGGAGATCCGAGCAGTACTTC.

This clonotype showed up just a few times. V and J are TRBV28 and TRBJ1-6; TRBD1 aligns across 8 bases. The CDR3 extends over 14 amino acids. V lost 8 bases to trimming and J lost 2 bases; unmatched junction nucleotides: 2. Germline CDR1 and CDR2: MDHEN and SYDVKM. CDR3 protein: CASYRGAYNSPLHF. The DNA of the CDR3 is TGTGCCAGCTACAGGGGGGCCTATAATTCACCCCTCCACTTT.

This clonotype was detected ten times or more. The chain uses TRBV7-3 and TRBJ2-5, with 8 nucleotides matching TRBD2. Germline CDR1 and CDR2: SGHTA and FQGTGA. The CDR3 is made up of 15 amino acids. With V trimmed by 5 bases and J by 5 bases, 10 bases remained unmatched. The CDR3 bases are TGTGCCAGCAGCCCCTACGGGGGGGAAGGCGAGACCCAGTACTTC. It is translated as CASSPYGGEGETQYF. Full variable domain (outside the CDR3, taken from reference TRBV7-3 and TRBJ2-5): GAGVSQTPSNKVTEKGKYVELRCDPISGHTALYWYRQSLGQGPEFLIYFQGTGAADDSGLPNDRFFAVRPEGSVSTLKIQRTERGDSAVYLCASSPYGGEGETQYFGPGTRLLVL.

This chain links TRBV6-1 with TRBJ2-5; D perhaps matches TRBD1 (6 bases). CDR3 length: 13 residues. CDR1 and CDR2 from the germline V gene are MNHNS and SASEGT. The V end was cut by 6 bases, the J end by 1 base, with 9 bases between. The CDR3 reads CASSRTAQETQYF. The CDR3 nucleotides read TGTGCCAGCAGCCGGACAGCCCAAGAGACCCAGTACTTC.

Concerning this clonotype: A much larger clone sits a single nucleotide away, making a read error possible. This CDR3 fails to terminate in the conserved phenylalanine or tryptophan, so it likely reflects a read error. The chain carries TRBV2 and TRBJ2-5; 7 positions match TRBD1. The CDR3 consists of 13 residues. Germline loops: CDR1 SNHLY, CDR2 FYNNEI. The junction had 7 bases not matched to a gene; V was cut back by 7 bases and J by 5 bases. The CDR3 DNA reads TGTGCCAGCACCCGGGACAGACAGGAGACCCAGTACCTC. Translated, it gives CASTRDRQETQYL.

This clonotype was seen a handful of times. The chain recombines TRBV7-9 with TRBJ2-5; tentative D call: TRBD1 (5 bases). The V end was cut by 4 bases, the J end by 4 bases, with 13 bases between. The CDR3 runs to 14 residues. Germline CDR1 reads SEHNR; CDR2 reads FQNEAQ (reference sequence). CDR3 nucleotide sequence: TGTGCCAGCAGCTCCCAGGGTTATGGAGAGACCCAGTACTTC. Encoded protein: CASSSQGYGETQYF.

This clonotype came up many times. The V and J genes are TRBV11-2 and TRBJ1-1; D is possibly TRBD1 (6 bases). This CDR3 spans 15 amino acids. V lost 2 bases, J lost 2 bases, and 12 bases lay in between. Germline assignment: CDR1 SGHAT and CDR2 FQNNGV. Written as DNA, the CDR3 is TGTGCCAGCAGCTTATCTGGGGGGCGCAACACTGAAGCTTTCTTT. Translation gives CASSLSGGRNTEAFF.

The CDR3 DNA sequence: TGTGCCAGCAGCCCCGGTCCAGGGCTTGGCTATGGCTACACCTTC. It specifies CASSPGPGLGYGYTF. The chain is built from TRBV28 and TRBJ1-2; D is perhaps TRBD1 (5 bases). The CDR3 loop spans 15 amino acids. V lost 6 bases and J 4 bases, leaving 18 bases between the germline ends. The germline gives CDR1 MDHEN, CDR2 SYDVKM.

The table lists this clonotype with many counts. The V and J genes are TRBV28 and TRBJ1-2; D remains unclear. Germline-derived CDR1 and CDR2 are MDHEN and SYDVKM. The CDR3 has 15 amino acids. Trimming took 6 bases from V and 4 from J, leaving 18 bases between them. DNA for the CDR3: TGTGCCAGCAGACAGCAATCGGAGATTCCCTATGGCTACACCTTC. Translated: CASRQQSEIPYGYTF.

This clonotype showed up many times. The gene calls are TRBV11-2 and TRBJ2-1; 8 positions agree with TRBD1. The germline gives CDR1 SGHAT, CDR2 FQNNGV. The CDR3 extends over 17 amino acids. The ends lost 5 bases at V and 3 bases at J; junction bases unmatched: 12. The CDR3 DNA is TGTGCCAGCAGCCAACGTTGGACAGGGATATTCTACAATGAGCAGTTCTTC. It translates to CASSQRWTGIFYNEQFF.

The chain combines TRBV11-2 with TRBJ2-1, with D tentatively TRBD1 (8 bases). This CDR3 has 21 residues. Germline V gene sequence: CDR1 SGHAT, CDR2 FQNNGV. V was clipped by 5 bases and J by 0 bases, with 29 bases between them. CDR3 bases: TGTGCCAGCAGCGGGGCAGGGGGCTTGCGGGAGCCCCATAGCTCCTACAATGAGCAGTTCTTC. Translation: CASSGAGGLREPHSSYNEQFF.

This clonotype was counted a few times. V gene TRBV5-1 combines with J gene TRBJ2-1; D is unclear. This CDR3 contains 15 residues. The V gene lost 2 bases and the J gene lost 8 bases, with 17 bases spanning the gap. Germline V gene lookup returns CDR1 SGHRS and CDR2 YFSETQ. CDR3 DNA sequence: TGCGCCAGCAGCTTTCGCGGTACAAGTGAAGATGAGCAGTTCTTC. It encodes CASSFRGTSEDEQFF. Based on the CDR3 plus reference TRBV5-1 and TRBJ2-1, the full variable domain is KAGVTQTPRYLIKTRGQQVTLSCSPISGHRSVSWYQQTPGQGLQFLFEYFSETQRNKGNFPGRFSGRQFSNSRSEMNVSTLELGDSALYLCASSFRGTSEDEQFFGPGTRLTVL.

The V call is TRBV20-1, the J call TRBJ2-3, with 11 bases that match TRBD2. The V and J ends lost 1 base and 0 bases, in that order; junction bases with no gene match: 9. The germline gives CDR1 DFQATT, CDR2 SNEGSKA (reference sequence). The CDR3 has 18 amino acids. The CDR3 region is CSARVTSGIIPSTDTQYF. The CDR3 region has the DNA TGCAGTGCTAGAGTGACTAGCGGGATTATCCCTAGCACAGATACGCAGTATTTT.

This clonotype was seen at least ten times. The rearrangement uses TRBV11-2 and TRBJ1-6; the D is unclear. This CDR3 is built from 15 residues. Per the germline V gene, CDR1 is SGHAT and CDR2 is FQNNGV. V was shortened by 5 bases and J by 10 bases, with 18 bases between the two germline ends. Here the CDR3 reads CASSTPEGIRSPLHF. In nucleotides, the CDR3 is TGTGCCAGCAGCACCCCCGAGGGAATCCGGTCACCCCTCCACTTT.

This clonotype was picked up many times. The rearrangement links TRBV2 to TRBJ2-4; 8 bases agree with TRBD1. Germline loops: CDR1 SNHLY, CDR2 FYNNEI. V lost 7 bases to trimming and J lost 8 bases; unmatched junction nucleotides: 10. The CDR3 is 14 amino acids. CDR3: CASKGNGQGDIQYF. The CDR3 DNA sequence: TGTGCCAGCAAAGGAAACGGACAGGGCGACATTCAGTACTTC.

The J gene is TRBJ1-1, the V gene TRBV6-5; TRBD1 agrees at 7 bases. The CDR3 has 13 residues. Germline values: CDR1 MNHEY, CDR2 SVGAGI. The J segment lost 6 bases and the V segment lost 2 bases, leaving 3 bases of the junction unmatched. This chain's CDR3 is CASSYAGGPEAFF. The CDR3 bases are TGTGCCAGCAGTTACGCAGGGGGACCTGAAGCTTTCTTT.

The chain is built from TRBV28 and TRBJ2-3, with D possibly TRBD1 on 5 matching bases. The CDR3 has 16 amino acids. V lost 5 bases, J lost 6 bases, and 21 bases lay in between. The germline CDR1 and CDR2 sequences are MDHEN and SYDVKM. CDR3 sequence (DNA): TGTGCCAGCAGTCCCCCTAACACAGGAAGGCGGGATACGCAGTATTTT. This gives the protein CASSPPNTGRRDTQYF.

The chain couples TRBV4-2 to TRBJ2-5, with 8 positions matching TRBD2. CDR1 is LGHNA, CDR2 YNFKEQ, per germline. J lost 0 bases, V lost 5 bases, and 11 bases had no gene match. CDR3 length equals 17 residues. The CDR3 DNA is TGTGCCAGCAGCTTAGGGGGGAGCGGGAGTTACCAAGAGACCCAGTACTTC. Translated, it gives CASSLGGSGSYQETQYF.

Many counts were recorded for this clonotype. The V and J genes are TRBV28 and TRBJ1-1; 7 nucleotides agree with TRBD1. The CDR3 runs to 14 residues. CDR1 is MDHEN and CDR2 is SYDVKM in the germline V gene. Germline trimming cut 7 bases from V and 1 base from J; bases unmatched to any gene: 6. Here the CDR3 reads CASKAGGGNTEAFF. The CDR3 DNA is TGTGCCAGCAAGGCAGGGGGTGGGAACACTGAAGCTTTCTTT.

This clonotype has just a few counts. The chain links TRBV19 to TRBJ2-1, with 10 bases fitting TRBD2. The CDR3 is 15 amino acids. CDR1 and CDR2 (germline): LNHDA, SQIVND (reference sequence). V was pared by 3 bases and J by 6 bases, with 5 bases of the junction left unmatched. The CDR3 DNA sequence: TGTGCCAGTAGTATTTTCCCTAGCGGGAGCAATGAGCAGTTCTTC. Amino acids: CASSIFPSGSNEQFF.

The rearrangement links TRBV4-1 to TRBJ2-1; D is perhaps TRBD1 (6 bases). Deletions cut 0 bases from V and 1 base from J, with 16 bases between. CDR1 and CDR2 from the germline V gene are MGHRA and YSYEKL. This CDR3 is built from 18 residues. CDR3 coding DNA: TGCGCCAGCAGCCAAGACCCGGGACACCCTACGTCCTACAATGAGCAGTTCTTC. Translated, it gives CASSQDPGHPTSYNEQFF.

This clonotype was observed a handful of times. This sequence joins TRBV20-1 and TRBJ2-1; 11 bases match TRBD2. CDR3 length equals 19 residues. V lost 0 bases to trimming and J lost 5 bases; unmatched junction nucleotides: 15. Per germline, CDR1 DFQATT and CDR2 SNEGSKA (reference sequence). For the CDR3, the DNA is TGCAGTGCTAGAGATTCATCAGGGGTAGCGGGAGGGAAACACAATGAGCAGTTCTTC. Amino acid sequence: CSARDSSGVAGGKHNEQFF.

This clonotype was observed a handful of times. The V gene is TRBV6-1, the J gene TRBJ2-7, with TRBD2 matching 13 bases. The CDR3 extends over 13 amino acids. V was pared by 7 bases and J by 5 bases, with 2 bases of the junction left unmatched. CDR1 and CDR2 (germline): MNHNS, SASEGT. The CDR3 loop is CASTGLAGDEQYF. The CDR3 DNA sequence: TGTGCCAGCACCGGACTAGCGGGAGACGAGCAGTACTTC.

The gene calls are TRBV7-2 and TRBJ1-2; 8 bases line up with TRBD1. The CDR3 covers 13 residues. V lost 4 bases to trimming and J lost 7 bases; unmatched junction nucleotides: 5. Germline loops: CDR1 SGHTA, CDR2 FQGNSA. CDR3 region: CASSSDRGCGYTF. DNA for the CDR3: TGTGCCAGCAGCTCCGACAGGGGATGTGGCTACACCTTC.

This clonotype was recorded many times. The rearrangement joins TRBV12-3 or TRBV12-4 to TRBJ1-5, with D tentatively TRBD1 (6 bases). The CDR3 is made up of 14 amino acids. The V end was cut by 8 bases, the J end by 6 bases, with 17 bases between. This chain's CDR3 is CASSKGGDGQPQHF. In nucleotides, the CDR3 is TGTGCCAGCTCGAAGGGGGGGGATGGTCAGCCCCAGCATTTT.